These T cell receptor beta chains were read from a single sample in a study of cytomegalovirus exposure and HLA in healthy donors. Profiling relied on immunoSEQ multiplex PCR, and the TCRdb table lists in-frame clones only, not all of them. The data contain fewer than 200,000 clones, approximately 87% of them singletons. Sequences were obtained from PBMCs. All receptors come from a woman younger than 45 in good health and CMV-seronegative. The CDR3 runs from the conserved cysteine through the conserved F or W. The D gene is left open where the match is weak. Size tells how often a clone was seen (once, few, many) or the class of an expanded clone, and some rows leave it out.

TRBV7-2,NA,TRBJ2-7,NA,CASSLAGSSSYEQYF,TGTGCCAGCAGCTTAGCAGGGTCCTCCTCCTACGAGCAGTACTTC
TRBV16,few,TRBJ1-2,NA,CASSQSSGRDGYTF,TGTGCCAGCAGCCAATCCTCAGGGCGGGATGGCTACACCTTC
TRBV18,NA,TRBJ1-5,NA,CASSPLPAGSNQPQHF,TGTGCCAGCTCACCGCTACCTGCTGGTAGCAATCAGCCCCAGCATTTT
TRBV14,NA,TRBJ2-3,NA,CASSRLSGDTDTQYF,TGTGCCAGCAGCCGTCTTTCAGGAGACACAGATACGCAGTATTTT
TRBV4-2,NA,TRBJ2-1,TRBD2,CASSPRLAVDNEQFF,TGTGCCAGCAGCCCCCGACTAGCGGTCGACAATGAGCAGTTCTTC
TRBV6-4,NA,TRBJ2-1,NA,CASSVDTGNEQFF,TGTGCCAGCAGTGTCGATACAGGGAATGAGCAGTTCTTC
TRBV29-1,few,TRBJ1-2,TRBD1,CSVGQGNYGYTF,TGCAGCGTTGGACAGGGTAACTATGGCTACACCTTC
TRBV7-9,NA,TRBJ1-1,TRBD1,CASTSTSGGLDTEAFF,TGTGCCAGCACCTCAACCTCAGGGGGCTTGGACACTGAAGCTTTCTTT
TRBV25-1,few,TRBJ1-4,NA,CASSVYSVEGEKLFF,TGTGCCAGCAGTGTTTACAGTGTAGAAGGTGAAAAACTGTTTTTT
TRBV4-3,NA,TRBJ2-5,NA,CASSQGLFGKTQYF,TGCGCCAGCAGCCAAGGACTCTTCGGAAAGACCCAGTACTTC
TRBV5-6,NA,TRBJ1-2,NA,CASSLAGNIYYGYTF,TGTGCCAGCAGCTTAGCAGGGAATATTTACTATGGCTACACCTTC
TRBV7-2,NA,TRBJ2-7,TRBD2,CASSLTSGGPGEQYF,TGTGCCAGCAGCTTAACTAGCGGGGGGCCGGGGGAGCAGTACTTC
TRBV29-1,NA,TRBJ2-6,NA,CSVLSSGANVLTF,TGCAGCGTACTGTCCTCTGGGGCCAACGTCCTGACTTTC
TRBV7-2,NA,TRBJ1-1,TRBD1,CASSPRTGKGAEAFF,TGTGCCAGCAGCCCCCGGACAGGGAAGGGAGCTGAAGCTTTCTTT
TRBV2,NA,TRBJ2-1,TRBD2,CARTKLAGGYEQFF,TGTGCCAGAACCAAACTAGCGGGAGGTTATGAGCAGTTCTTC
TRBV7-8,once,TRBJ2-5,NA,CASSLFLEVETQYF,TGTGCCAGCAGCTTATTCCTTGAAGTGGAGACCCAGTACTTC